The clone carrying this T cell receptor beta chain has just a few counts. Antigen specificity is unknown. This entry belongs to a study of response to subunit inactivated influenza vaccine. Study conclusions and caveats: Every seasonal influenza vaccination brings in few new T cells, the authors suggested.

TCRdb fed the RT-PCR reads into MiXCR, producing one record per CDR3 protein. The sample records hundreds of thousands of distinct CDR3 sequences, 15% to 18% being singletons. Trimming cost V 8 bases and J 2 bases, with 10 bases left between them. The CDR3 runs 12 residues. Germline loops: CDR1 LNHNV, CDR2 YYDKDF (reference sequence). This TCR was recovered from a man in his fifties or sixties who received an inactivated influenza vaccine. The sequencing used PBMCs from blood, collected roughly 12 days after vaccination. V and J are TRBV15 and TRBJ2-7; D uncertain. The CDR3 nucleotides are TGTGCCACCCGAGGTTTAGCCTACGAGCAGTACTTC. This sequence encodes CATRGLAYEQYF.